One and the same sample provided the 23 T cell receptor beta chains below, sequenced in a study of cytomegalovirus exposure and HLA in healthy donors. The PCR contained 60 Vbeta and 13 Jbeta primers. Only in-frame clones appear in the TCRdb table, and some are missing; sequencing was by immunoSEQ multiplex PCR. The sample lists 95,000 to 130,000 clones; around two thirds were seen once. The specimen sequenced was PBMCs. These receptors were taken from a middle-aged woman in good health and CMV-seropositive.

The chain combines TRBV19 with TRBJ1-6; tentatively, D is TRBD1 (6 bases). Trimming left V 6 bases short and J 0 bases short, with 24 bases between. The CDR3 spans 20 residues. Germline assignment: CDR1 LNHDA and CDR2 SQIVND (reference sequence). The CDR3 DNA reads as TGTGCCAGTAGCCACCTTCCCGGGGACACAGCGAGCTCCTATAATTCACCCCTCCACTTT. Amino acids: CASSHLPGDTASSYNSPLHF.

This chain joins TRBV4-3 and TRBJ1-3, with TRBD1 matching 8 bases. The junction had 5 bases not matched to a gene; V was cut back by 4 bases and J by 3 bases. Germline CDR1 is LGHNA and CDR2 is YSLEER. The CDR3 sequence is 15 residues long. Written as DNA, the CDR3 is TGCGCCAGCAGCCTAGTTGGACAGGGTGGAAACACCATATATTTT. Protein sequence: CASSLVGQGGNTIYF.

This clone has only a few counts. This chain connects TRBV7-9 to TRBJ2-2; the match to TRBD2 covers 8 bases. CDR1 and CDR2 from the germline V gene are SEHNR and FQNEAQ (reference sequence). CDR3 length: 16 amino acids. V shed 2 bases, J shed 6 bases, and the junction held 8 bases outside the gene matches. The CDR3 reads CASSLSLSGRPGELFF. DNA for the CDR3: TGTGCCAGCAGCTTAAGTCTAAGCGGGAGACCCGGGGAGCTGTTTTTT.

The table lists this clone with a few counts. This sequence joins TRBV27 and TRBJ2-3, with D uncertain. The CDR3 runs to 11 residues. The V gene lost 3 bases and the J gene lost 5 bases, with 3 bases spanning the gap. The germline V gene encodes CDR1 MNHEY and CDR2 SMNVEV (reference sequence). The CDR3 sequence is CASSFIDTQYF. The CDR3 DNA reads as TGTGCCAGCAGTTTTATAGATACGCAGTATTTT.

The rearrangement uses TRBV29-1 and TRBJ1-1; TRBD1 is a possible D gene (5 bases). The CDR3 consists of 13 residues. The ends were cut back, 4 bases at V and 7 bases at J, with 16 bases in the middle. Germline V CDR1 and CDR2: SQVTM, ANQGSEA. The DNA for the CDR3 is TGCAGCGTTGGTGGTAGGGGATTAGGTGAAGCTTTCTTT. As protein: CSVGGRGLGEAFF.

J is TRBJ2-5 and V is TRBV7-8; no clear D gene. V gave up 5 bases and J gave up 11 bases, with 12 bases separating them. This CDR3 contains 11 residues. The germline V gene encodes CDR1 SGHVS and CDR2 FQNEAQ. CDR3 bases: TGTGCCAGCAGCCGGTACGAAGAGCAGTACTTC. Residues: CASSRYEEQYF.

V and J are TRBV9 and TRBJ2-1, with no clear D. Germline V gene data show CDR1 as SGDLS and CDR2 as YYNGEE. CDR3 length: 16 amino acids. V was clipped by 1 base and J by 0 bases, with 11 bases between them. CDR3 residues: CASSVLFSSSYNEQFF. CDR3 nucleotide sequence: TGTGCCAGCAGCGTACTCTTTTCGAGCTCCTACAATGAGCAGTTCTTC.

This chain connects TRBV9 to TRBJ2-3; unclear D gene. The CDR3 totals 13 residues. Trimming left V 6 bases short and J 4 bases short, with 12 bases between. The germline CDR1 and CDR2 sequences are SGDLS and YYNGEE. The CDR3 is CASTLLLADTQYF. The CDR3 nucleotides are TGTGCCAGCACCCTTCTCCTTGCAGATACGCAGTATTTT.

The J gene is TRBJ2-3, the V gene TRBV14, with TRBD2 matching 14 bases. The V segment lost 0 bases and the J segment 4 bases; nucleotides outside the gene matches: 6. Germline values: CDR1 SGHDN, CDR2 FVKESK. The CDR3 has 18 residues. This CDR3 reads CASSQDRGLAGVSDTQYF. DNA of the CDR3: TGTGCCAGCAGCCAAGATCGGGGACTAGCGGGAGTCTCAGATACGCAGTATTTT.

V gene TRBV5-1 combines with J gene TRBJ2-2; D is possibly TRBD2 (6 bases). The CDR3 is 13 residues long. Germline assignment: CDR1 SGHRS and CDR2 YFSETQ. The V end was cut by 3 bases, the J end by 5 bases, with 8 bases between. The CDR3 loop reads CASSSGGTGELFF. The CDR3, as DNA: TGCGCCAGCAGCTCCGGGGGAACCGGGGAGCTGTTTTTT.

The chain links TRBV7-6 to TRBJ2-1; no clear D gene. Germline V lookup: CDR1 SGHVS, CDR2 FNYEAQ. The V end was cut by 4 bases, the J end by 7 bases, with 8 bases between. The CDR3 sequence is 12 residues long. CDR3 bases: TGTGCCAGCAGCTCCCGAGCGAATGAGCAGTTCTTC. This translates into CASSSRANEQFF.

J is TRBJ2-3 and V is TRBV7-3; D unresolved. Trimming took off 4 bases at V and 0 bases at J, with 5 bases between the two ends. The CDR3 is 13 amino acids. Germline V lookup: CDR1 SGHTA, CDR2 FQGTGA. Written as DNA, the CDR3 is TGTGCCAGCAGCTCCTCTAGCACAGATACGCAGTATTTT. Translating it yields CASSSSSTDTQYF.

The chain joins TRBV27 to TRBJ1-5, with D possibly TRBD1 on 5 matching bases. CDR1 is MNHEY, CDR2 SMNVEV, per germline (reference sequence). V lost 5 bases and J lost 5, with 13 bases in between. The CDR3 spans 14 residues. CDR3 bases: TGTGCCAGCAGTCCGGGGGACCGGTATCAGCCCCAGCATTTT. This codes for CASSPGDRYQPQHF.

This clone was seen only once. The chain carries TRBV2 and TRBJ1-5, with D possibly TRBD1 on 6 matching bases. Germline assignment: CDR1 SNHLY and CDR2 FYNNEI. V was clipped by 6 bases and J by 0 bases, with 21 bases between them. The CDR3 runs 18 residues. The CDR3 region has the DNA TGTGCCAGCAGCCTATTACGGACAGATTCATATAGCAATCAGCCCCAGCATTTT. This codes for CASSLLRTDSYSNQPQHF.

V usage is TRBV29-1 and J usage is TRBJ2-7; 8 positions agree with TRBD1. Germline V gene sequence: CDR1 SQVTM, CDR2 ANQGSEA. The CDR3 totals 13 residues. The V segment lost 6 bases and the J segment 2 bases; nucleotides outside the gene matches: 6. As DNA, the CDR3 is TGCAGCGTAGGCGACAGGGGAGCCTACGAGCAGTACTTC. It is translated as CSVGDRGAYEQYF.

The chain is built from TRBV25-1 and TRBJ2-1, with D perhaps matching TRBD2 (5 bases). CDR3 length equals 16 residues. CDR1 MGHDK and CDR2 SYGVNS come from the germline V gene. The V end was cut by 9 bases, the J end by 8 bases, with 26 bases between. CDR3 DNA sequence: TGTGCCAGGCAGGACTTTAGCCTCGTAGGATACGATGAGCAGTTCTTC. Encoded protein: CARQDFSLVGYDEQFF.

The chain couples TRBV19 to TRBJ2-7; 8 bases are a match to TRBD2. Germline CDR1 is LNHDA and CDR2 is SQIVND (reference sequence). V was clipped by 2 bases and J by 5 bases; unmatched bases: 8. There are 15 residues in the CDR3. The CDR3 DNA follows: TGTGCCAGTAGTATATACCGGGGGGGGAAGGACGAGCAGTACTTC. It translates to CASSIYRGGKDEQYF.

Turning to this clone: One end of the junction varies from germline; a read error may be responsible. This rearrangement joins TRBV5-1 to TRBJ2-2; D is unclear. The germline V gene encodes CDR1 SGHRS and CDR2 YFSETQ. The CDR3 has 15 amino acids. CDR3 DNA sequence: TGCGCCGGCAGCTTGGCCCAGCGGAACACCGGGGAGCTGTTTTTT. This translates into CAGSLAQRNTGELFF.

The chain links TRBV5-4 to TRBJ2-2; TRBD1 aligns across 12 bases. With 4 bases clipped from V and 1 base from J, the junction kept 5 bases outside the gene matches. From germline, CDR1 is SGHNT and CDR2 YYREEE (reference sequence). CDR3 length equals 17 residues. The CDR3 is CASSTGQGAWNTGELFF. CDR3 coding DNA: TGTGCCAGCAGCACGGGACAGGGGGCGTGGAACACCGGGGAGCTGTTTTTT.

The J gene is TRBJ2-1, the V gene TRBV7-2; no definite D call. The CDR3 contains 11 residues. Trimming removed 8 bases from V and 4 bases from J, with 6 bases in between. Looked up from germline, CDR1 is SGHTA and CDR2 is FQGNSA. The CDR3, as DNA: TGTGCCAGCGCGGAGTACAATGAGCAGTTCTTC. The encoded protein is CASAEYNEQFF. Supplemented by reference TRBV7-2 and TRBJ2-1, the full variable domain reads GAGVSQSPSNKVTEKGKDVELRCDPISGHTALYWYRQSLGQGLEFLIYFQGNSAPDKSGLPSDRFSAERTGGSVSTLTIQRTQQEDSAVYLCASAEYNEQFFGPGTRLTVL.

The chain combines TRBV7-9 with TRBJ2-2; TRBD2 is a possible D gene (5 bases). The CDR3 is made up of 13 amino acids. Germline V lookup: CDR1 SEHNR, CDR2 FQNEAQ (reference sequence). V lost 5 bases and J 4 bases, leaving 8 bases between the germline ends. The CDR3 DNA reads as TGTGCCAGCAGCGACGGGGTCACCGGGGAGCTGTTTTTT. It encodes CASSDGVTGELFF.

This clone occurred a few times. The rearrangement joins TRBV14 to TRBJ2-1; 7 bases agree with TRBD2. Trimming at V came to 4 bases and at J to 4 bases, leaving 10 bases not matched to a gene. The germline CDR1 and CDR2 sequences are SGHDN and FVKESK. This CDR3 has 16 amino acids. This CDR3 is CASSPPGASGYNEQFF. In DNA, the CDR3 is TGTGCCAGCAGCCCCCCCGGGGCTAGCGGATACAATGAGCAGTTCTTC.

J is TRBJ1-2 and V is TRBV7-2; 10 nucleotides align to TRBD1. V shed 2 bases, J shed 4 bases, and the junction held 1 base outside the gene matches. In germline, CDR1 is SGHTA, CDR2 FQGNSA. The CDR3 runs 14 residues. The CDR3 coding sequence is TGTGCCAGCAGCTTATGGACAGGGGGCTATGGCTACACCTTC. Residues: CASSLWTGGYGYTF.